A selection of T cell receptor beta chains follows, all from one sample in a study of shared clonotypes between healthy human individuals. The data were produced by immunoSEQ multiplex PCR, yet TCRdb's version contains in-frame clones alone and is incomplete. The table shows more than 2 million clones, with roughly 94% occurring only once. Sequencing input: naive CD8+ T cells sorted from blood. These receptors were collected from a man in his late teens or twenties in good health. The CDR3 runs from the conserved cysteine through the conserved F or W. D genes are given only for firm matches. Clone size is given for some rows only: seen once, a few or many times, or a class if the clone is expanded.

clone_size	j_call	v_call	d_call	cdr3_aa	cdr3_nt
.	TRBJ2-5	TRBV10-1	.	CASSQTPGPYF	TGCGCCAGCAGCCAGACACCAGGCCCCTACTTC
.	TRBJ1-2	TRBV20-1	.	CSANVGLGYTF	TGCAGTGCTAACGTGGGGCTTGGCTACACCTTC
once	TRBJ1-4	TRBV6-1	.	CASSEDTATNEKLFF	TGTGCCAGCAGTGAAGACACAGCAACTAATGAAAAACTGTTTTTT
.	TRBJ2-2	TRBV4-3	TRBD2	CASSQAQLAGGHDTGELFF	TGCGCCAGCAGCCAAGCTCAACTAGCGGGAGGGCACGACACCGGGGAGCTGTTTTTT
.	TRBJ2-5	TRBV29-1	TRBD1	CSVEGGQGLQETQYF	TGCAGCGTTGAAGGGGGACAGGGCCTCCAAGAGACCCAGTACTTC
.	TRBJ1-3	TRBV11-2	.	CASSKDRSSGNTIYF	TGTGCCAGCAGCAAGGACCGGAGCTCTGGAAACACCATATATTTT
once	TRBJ2-3	TRBV11-1	.	CASSSEGGQGTDTQYF	TGTGCCAGCAGCTCTGAGGGGGGGCAAGGGACAGATACGCAGTATTTT
once	TRBJ2-3	TRBV5-8	TRBD2	CASSWGTSALTDTQYF	TGTGCCAGCAGTTGGGGAACTAGCGCACTCACAGATACGCAGTATTTT
once	TRBJ2-7	TRBV11-2	.	CASIGFRSEQYF	TGTGCCAGCATAGGTTTCCGGAGCGAGCAGTACTTC
.	TRBJ2-7	TRBV5-1	TRBD2	CASSPTSGLFYEQYF	TGCGCCAGCAGCCCTACTAGCGGGCTTTTCTACGAGCAGTACTTC
.	TRBJ2-5	TRBV27	.	CASSLSVWETQYF	TGTGCCAGCAGTTTATCGGTGTGGGAGACCCAGTACTTC
.	TRBJ2-3	TRBV7-2	.	CASTEGGTDTQYF	TGTGCCAGCACCGAGGGGGGCACAGATACGCAGTATTTT
.	TRBJ2-5	TRBV4-3	.	CASSQDGEGETQYF	TGCGCCAGCAGCCAAGATGGTGAAGGAGAGACCCAGTACTTC
.	TRBJ2-3	TRBV11-2	TRBD2	CASSHSTSWTDTQYF	TGTGCCAGCAGCCACTCGACTAGCTGGACAGATACGCAGTATTTT
once	TRBJ2-3	TRBV20-1	.	CSAPETDTQYF	TGCAGTGCCCCGGAAACAGATACGCAGTATTTT
.	TRBJ2-4	TRBV27	.	CASSNSGGLAKNIQYF	TGTGCCAGCAGCAATTCTGGGGGTCTAGCCAAAAACATTCAGTACTTC
.	TRBJ2-3	TRBV6-1	.	CASSEAYQSSPTDTQYF	TGTGCCAGCAGTGAAGCGTACCAATCCTCCCCCACAGATACGCAGTATTTT
.	TRBJ1-2	TRBV7-2	TRBD1	CASSPQGDREAVLYGYTF	TGTGCCAGCAGCCCCCAAGGGGACAGGGAGGCGGTTCTCTATGGCTACACCTTC
.	TRBJ2-7	TRBV11-2	.	CASSPGRGYEQYF	TGTGCCAGCAGCCCCGGACGCGGCTACGAGCAGTACTTC
.	TRBJ1-5	TRBV5-5	.	CASSLAQGPSNQPQHF	TGTGCCAGCAGCTTGGCGCAGGGCCCTAGCAATCAGCCCCAGCATTTT
once	TRBJ2-7	TRBV29-1	TRBD1	CSVMYRGAYEQYF	TGCAGCGTTATGTACAGGGGGGCCTACGAGCAGTACTTC
.	TRBJ1-4	TRBV9	TRBD1	CASSETGFEKLFF	TGTGCCAGCAGCGAGACAGGGTTTGAAAAACTGTTTTTT
.	TRBJ2-5	TRBV28	.	CASSATGTRETQYF	TGTGCCAGCAGTGCCACAGGCACCCGGGAGACCCAGTACTTC
.	TRBJ2-3	TRBV27	.	CASSLSITAADTQYF	TGTGCCAGCAGTTTATCGATAACGGCGGCAGATACGCAGTATTTT
.	TRBJ1-1	TRBV9	.	CASSVEQYTEAFF	TGTGCCAGCAGCGTAGAACAGTACACTGAAGCTTTCTTT
.	TRBJ2-2	TRBV9	.	CASSVSQRTNTGELFF	TGTGCCAGCAGCGTATCGCAGCGGACGAACACCGGGGAGCTGTTTTTT
once	TRBJ2-1	TRBV5-1	TRBD1	CASSYRQGVYNEQFF	TGCGCCAGCAGCTATAGACAGGGGGTTTACAATGAGCAGTTCTTC
.	TRBJ2-2	TRBV7-8	TRBD2	CASSWVWTSLTGELFF	TGTGCCAGCAGCTGGGTCTGGACTAGCCTCACCGGGGAGCTGTTTTTT
.	TRBJ2-3	TRBV4-1	.	CASSQSDRETDTQYF	TGCGCCAGCAGCCAATCTGACAGAGAGACAGATACGCAGTATTTT
.	TRBJ2-7	TRBV11-2	TRBD2	CASSLGGIAGGHEQYF	TGTGCCAGCAGCTTAGGTGGGATAGCGGGGGGCCACGAGCAGTACTTC
.	TRBJ2-1	TRBV11-2	.	CASSMTGEQFF	TGTGCCAGCAGCATGACAGGCGAGCAGTTCTTC
.	TRBJ2-7	TRBV11-2	TRBD1	CASRDSRSYEQYF	TGTGCCAGTCGGGACAGCCGTTCCTACGAGCAGTACTTC
.	TRBJ2-3	TRBV10-1	TRBD2	CASSEIAGGTDTQYF	TGCGCCAGCAGTGAGATAGCGGGAGGTACAGATACGCAGTATTTT
once	TRBJ2-1	TRBV9	.	CASSVSGELLYNEQFF	TGTGCCAGCAGCGTTTCGGGGGAACTCCTCTACAATGAGCAGTTCTTC
.	TRBJ2-2	TRBV6-6	TRBD2	CASSYLAGAPTGELFF	TGTGCCAGCAGCTACCTAGCGGGAGCCCCCACCGGGGAGCTGTTTTTT
once	TRBJ1-6	TRBV5-6	.	CASSFGSANSPLHF	TGTGCCAGCAGCTTCGGGAGTGCGAATTCACCCCTCCACTTT